This record covers a single T cell receptor (beta chain). The antigen is unknown. This specimen comes from a study of T cells in Graves' hyperthyroidism and ophthalmopathy. General study findings and limits: Using 13 V-J features, a model discriminated ophthalmopathy from stable hyperthyroidism. Expanded thyroid clonotypes (above 0.001) were mostly also found in blood. It was a median roughly 6.5 months before onset that the model predicted ophthalmopathy.

Each diagnosis drew on symptoms, thyroxine, TRAb, thyroid ultrasound and orbital computed tomography findings. Regions amplified from RNA transcripts were the TCR beta CDR3 regions. The HTBI primer set served for first-round RT-PCR of the TCR CDR3. One entry per CDR3 protein, called by TCRdb with MiXCR from the multiplex PCR reads. The table lists approximately 510,000 distinct CDR3 sequences, about a fifth of them singletons, with 26% in the top ten. Trimming took 7 bases from V and 0 from J; bases not matched to a gene: 5. The CDR3 runs to 16 residues. Per the germline V gene, CDR1 is LNHDA and CDR2 is SQIVND (reference sequence).

The source of this sequence is a man aged 18-30 years with Graves' hyperthyroidism. The sample comprised blood. This chain joins TRBV19 and TRBJ2-6, with 8 bases matching TRBD1. The CDR3 reads CASKDRVNSGANVLTF. In DNA form, the CDR3 reads TGTGCCAGTAAGGACAGGGTTAACTCTGGGGCCAACGTCCTGACTTTC.